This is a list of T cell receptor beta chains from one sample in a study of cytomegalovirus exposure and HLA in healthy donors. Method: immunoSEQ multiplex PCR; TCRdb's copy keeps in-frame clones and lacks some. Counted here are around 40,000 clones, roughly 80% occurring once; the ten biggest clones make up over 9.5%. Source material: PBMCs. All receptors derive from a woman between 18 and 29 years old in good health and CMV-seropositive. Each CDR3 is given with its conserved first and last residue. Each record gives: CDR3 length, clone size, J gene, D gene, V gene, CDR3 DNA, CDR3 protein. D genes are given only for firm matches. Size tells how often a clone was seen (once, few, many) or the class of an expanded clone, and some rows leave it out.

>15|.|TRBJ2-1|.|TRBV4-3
TGCGCCAGCAGCCAAGTAGGGAGTATGTACAATGAGCAGTTCTTC
CASSQVGSMYNEQFF
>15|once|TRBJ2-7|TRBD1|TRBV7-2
TGTGCCAGCAGCGGAGACAGGGGGTGGGTCTACGAGCAGTACTTC
CASSGDRGWVYEQYF
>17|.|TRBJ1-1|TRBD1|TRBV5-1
TGCGCCAGCAGCTTGGGGATCCCCGCAAGACAGGGCACTGAAGCTTTCTTT
CASSLGIPARQGTEAFF
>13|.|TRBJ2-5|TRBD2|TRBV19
TGTGCCAGTGGGGCGGGAGATGTGGAGACCCAGTACTTC
CASGAGDVETQYF
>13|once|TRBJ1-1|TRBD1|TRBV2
TGTGCCAGCAGTGACGGGGGACAGCATGAAGCTTTCTTT
CASSDGGQHEAFF
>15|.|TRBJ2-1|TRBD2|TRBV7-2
TGTGCCAGCAGCGAAACCGGGACTAGCGGGAGGCAGCAGTTCTTC
CASSETGTSGRQQFF
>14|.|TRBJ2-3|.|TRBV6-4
TGTGCCAGCAGTGACGGGGGGGCCACAGATACGCAGTATTTT
CASSDGGATDTQYF
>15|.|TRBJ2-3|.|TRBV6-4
TGTGCCAGCAGTGACTCAGGACTGGGGACAGATACGCAGTATTTT
CASSDSGLGTDTQYF
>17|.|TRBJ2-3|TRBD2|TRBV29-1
TGCAGCGTTGAGGTCGGGTGGGGACTAGAGGATACAGATACGCAGTATTTT
CSVEVGWGLEDTDTQYF
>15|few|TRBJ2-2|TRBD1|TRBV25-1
TGTGCCAGCAGTTCCGGGACAGGGGGCACCGGGGAGCTGTTTTTT
CASSSGTGGTGELFF
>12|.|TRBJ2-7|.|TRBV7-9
TGTTCCAGCAGCTTATCTGGCGGGGAGCAGTACTTC
CSSSLSGGEQYF
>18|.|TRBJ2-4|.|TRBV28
TGTGCCAGCAGTCCATTCCCCCCGGACAGCCTAGCCAAAAACATTCAGTACTTC
CASSPFPPDSLAKNIQYF
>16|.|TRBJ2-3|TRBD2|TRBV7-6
TGTGCCAGCAGCTTAGTGAGGGGACTAGCGGGAGATACGCAGTATTTT
CASSLVRGLAGDTQYF
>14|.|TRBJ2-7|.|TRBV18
TGTGCCAGCTCACCACCGTCCCTAGCTTACGAGCAGTACTTC
CASSPPSLAYEQYF
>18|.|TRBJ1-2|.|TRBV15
TGTGCCACCAGCAGAGATTTGGGGCAGGGCGGGGGGCTCTATGGCTACACCTTC
CATSRDLGQGGGLYGYTF
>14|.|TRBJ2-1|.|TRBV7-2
TGTGCCAGCAGCTTAGTGGGCAGGCCCAATGAGCAGTTCTTC
CASSLVGRPNEQFF
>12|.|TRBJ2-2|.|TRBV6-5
TGTGCCAGCAGTTACGTCAGCGGGGAGCTGTTTTTT
CASSYVSGELFF
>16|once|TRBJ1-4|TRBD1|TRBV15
TGTGCCACCAGCAGAGATCCGACAGGGCACGGCGAAAAACTGTTTTTT
CATSRDPTGHGEKLFF
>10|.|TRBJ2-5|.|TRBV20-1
TGCAGTGCTAATGGGCCGCCCCAGTACTTC
CSANGPPQYF
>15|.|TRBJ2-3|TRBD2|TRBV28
TGTGCCAGCAGGGGACTAGCGGGAGTTCCAGATACGCAGTATTTT
CASRGLAGVPDTQYF
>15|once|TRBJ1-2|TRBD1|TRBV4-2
TGTGCCAGCAGCCTGGGGCGGCAGGGGGCTTTGGGCTACACCTTC
CASSLGRQGALGYTF
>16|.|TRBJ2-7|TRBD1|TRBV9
TGTGCCAGCAGCGGGGGACCCGGGACAGGGGCCTACGAGCAGTACTTC
CASSGGPGTGAYEQYF
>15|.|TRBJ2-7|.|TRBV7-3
TGTGCCAGCAGCCTCCTGAGCGGGCCCACCTACGAGCAGTACTTC
CASSLLSGPTYEQYF
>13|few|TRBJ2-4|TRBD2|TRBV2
TGTGCCAGCAGGACGACTAGCGGAAACATTCAGTACTTC
CASRTTSGNIQYF
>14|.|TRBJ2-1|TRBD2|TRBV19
TGTGCCAGTAGTCGGGTCCGGACTAGAAATGAGCAGTTCTTC
CASSRVRTRNEQFF
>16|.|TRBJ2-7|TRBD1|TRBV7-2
TGTGCCAGCAGCTCCAGGGGGGGGACAGGGGCCTACGAGCAGTACTTC
CASSSRGGTGAYEQYF
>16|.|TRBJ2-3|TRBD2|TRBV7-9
TGTGCCAGCAGCTTAGTTTCGGGAGGAAGCACAGATACGCAGTATTTT
CASSLVSGGSTDTQYF
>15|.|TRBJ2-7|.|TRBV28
TGTGCCAGCAGTTTCTACGGACAGCAGTGGGAAGAGCAGTACTTC
CASSFYGQQWEEQYF
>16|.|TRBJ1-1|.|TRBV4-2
TGTGCCAGCAGCCAAGGGTCAGGGCCTGAGAACACTGAAGCTTTCTTT
CASSQGSGPENTEAFF
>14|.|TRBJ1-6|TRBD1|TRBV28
TGTGCCAGCAGTCCGGACAGGGGTCATTCACCCCTCCACTTT
CASSPDRGHSPLHF
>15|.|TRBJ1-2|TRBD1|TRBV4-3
TGCGCCAGCAGCCCCGGGACAGGGGATCCCTATGGCTACACCTTC
CASSPGTGDPYGYTF
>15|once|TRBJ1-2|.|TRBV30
TGTGCCTGGAATCCCGTTCGAACAGGCGGCAGAGGCTACACCTTC
CAWNPVRTGGRGYTF
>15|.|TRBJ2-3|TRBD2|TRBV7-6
TGTGCCAGCAGCTTAGGAAAGCGGGACGCAGATACGCAGTATTTT
CASSLGKRDADTQYF
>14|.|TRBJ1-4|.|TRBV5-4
TGTGCCAGCAGCCCGTTTCCAGGCGGGGAAAAACTGTTTTTT
CASSPFPGGEKLFF
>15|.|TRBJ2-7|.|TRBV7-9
TGTGCCAGCAGCCCGAGGTACGGATATACGTACGAGCAGTACTTC
CASSPRYGYTYEQYF
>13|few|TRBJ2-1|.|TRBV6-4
TGTGCCAGCAGTGAAAGGGACAACAATGAGCAGTTCTTC
CASSERDNNEQFF
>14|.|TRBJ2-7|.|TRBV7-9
TGTTCCAGCAGCTTCGGGGGAAGCCCCTACGAGCAGTACTTC
CSSSFGGSPYEQYF
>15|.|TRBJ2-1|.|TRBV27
TGTGCCAGCACCCAGGAGGGGACTTCCTACAATGAGCAGTTCTTC
CASTQEGTSYNEQFF
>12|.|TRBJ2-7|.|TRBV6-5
TGTGCCAGCAGAGCTCCCCTCTTCGAGCAGTACTTC
CASRAPLFEQYF
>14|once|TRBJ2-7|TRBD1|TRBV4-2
TGTGCCAGCAGCCAACCGGGACAGGCCCCCGAGCAGTACTTC
CASSQPGQAPEQYF
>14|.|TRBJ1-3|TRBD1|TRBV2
TGTGCCAGCAGCCCCTGGGACAGGGGAAACACCATATATTTT
CASSPWDRGNTIYF
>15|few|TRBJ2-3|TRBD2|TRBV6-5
TGTGCCAGCAGTTACTCAATGCTAGCGGGAGATACGCAGTATTTT
CASSYSMLAGDTQYF
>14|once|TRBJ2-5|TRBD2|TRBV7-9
TGTGCCAGCAGGCTAAGCGGGGAACAAGAGACCCAGTACTTC
CASRLSGEQETQYF
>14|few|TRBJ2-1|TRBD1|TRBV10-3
TGTGCCATCAGTGAGTTGGGACAGTACAATGAGCAGTTCTTC
CAISELGQYNEQFF
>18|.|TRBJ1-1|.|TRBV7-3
TGTGCCAGCAGCAGAAGTCCCGGAGCCCGAGAGGGAAACACTGAAGCTTTCTTT
CASSRSPGAREGNTEAFF
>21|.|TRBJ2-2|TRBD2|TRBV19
TGTGCCAGTATAGGACACCCCGGGACTAGCGATACCCGACTAAACACCGGGGAGCTGTTTTTT
CASIGHPGTSDTRLNTGELFF
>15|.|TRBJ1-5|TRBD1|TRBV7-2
TGTGCCAGCAGCCTTACAGGGGGTTCGGATCAGCCCCAGCATTTT
CASSLTGGSDQPQHF
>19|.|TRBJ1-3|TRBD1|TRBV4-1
TGCGCCAGCAGCCAAGAAAAGGGACAGGGGGCGGAATCTGGAAACACCATATATTTT
CASSQEKGQGAESGNTIYF
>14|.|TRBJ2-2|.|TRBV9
TGTGCCAGCAGCGTACTAGCGAACACCGGGGAGCTGTTTTTT
CASSVLANTGELFF
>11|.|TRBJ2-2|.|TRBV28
TGTGCCAGCACGTCCTATCGGGAGCTGTTTTTT
CASTSYRELFF
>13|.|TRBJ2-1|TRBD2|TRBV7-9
TGTACCAAACCCCCGGGACTATTCAATGAGCAGTTCTTC
CTKPPGLFNEQFF
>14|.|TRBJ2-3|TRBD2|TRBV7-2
TGTGCCAGCAGCACCCGACTAGCGGAAGATACGCAGTATTTT
CASSTRLAEDTQYF
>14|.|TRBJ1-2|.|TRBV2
TGTGCCAGCAGTGGAGATTGGGTAGCAGGACCAGGGGACTTC
CASSGDWVAGPGDF
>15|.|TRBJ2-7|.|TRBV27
TGTGCCAGCAGTACCTACGGACAATTGGACTACGAGCAGTACTTC
CASSTYGQLDYEQYF
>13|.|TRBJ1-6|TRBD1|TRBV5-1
TGCGCCAGCAGTGGGGACAGTTATTCACCCCTCCACTTT
CASSGDSYSPLHF